The entry below gives a single TCR beta chain sequence along with its context. Antigen: not known. Time point meaning: recipient sample about 28 days before transplant, after cytoreduction. Recipients were bled about 28 days pretransplant and at posttransplant days 30, 100, 180. Repertoires were generated with immunoSEQ multiplex PCR, while TCRdb's copy carries only in-frame clones and drops some. The sample lists some 30,000 clones; roughly 91% were seen once. This sample stems from a study of T cell clonotyping in hematopoietic cell transplantation. Across the whole study: Cytoreduction preceded collection of pretransplant recipient samples. Overall study results and limits: Recipient TCR diversity dropped after transplant; expanded clonotypes rose from day 30 to 180.

V lost 3 bases, J lost 3 bases, and 10 bases lay in between. The CDR3 loop spans 14 amino acids. Per the germline V gene, CDR1 is SGHTS and CDR2 is YDEGEE. The sample in question was peripheral blood mononuclear cells, obtained before stem cell transplant. This chain connects TRBV5-8 to TRBJ1-5; D is possibly TRBD1 (5 bases). The sequence came from a man in his forties or fifties with acute myeloid leukemia. Some clones in this sample may be carry-over from other donors' samples. For the CDR3, the DNA is TGTGCCAGCAGCTGGGGGGGTGACAATCAGCCCCAGCATTTT. Translated, it gives CASSWGGDNQPQHF.